One and the same sample provided the 17 T cell receptor beta chains below, sequenced in a study of T-cell reconstitution after alpha-beta-depleted transplantation in children. Unique molecular identifiers were used in preparing the TCRbeta library. TCRdb ran MiXCR on the PCR reads and lists one entry per CDR3 protein. The sample includes about 170,000 distinct CDR3 sequences, around 10% seen only once; the top ten take roughly 13%. This specimen consisted of PBMCs, obtained before TCRalphabeta/CD19-depleted stem cell transplant. The source is a boy between 2 and 10 years old with acute myeloid leukemia, due to receive a stem cell transplant.

This clonotype was recorded at least ten times. V is TRBV12-3 or TRBV12-4 and J is TRBJ1-1; D remains ambiguous. The CDR3 spans 15 residues. Deletions cut 6 bases from V and 2 bases from J, with 16 bases between. The CDR3 nucleotides are TGTGCCAGCAGACCAACCTGGCTTTCTAACACTGAAGCTTTCTTT. This codes for CASRPTWLSNTEAFF.

This clonotype was seen ten or more times. The J gene is TRBJ2-3, the V gene TRBV7-2; D gene unclear. Germline V gene data show CDR1 as SGHTA and CDR2 as FQGNSA. The ends were cut back, 5 bases at V and 7 bases at J, with 10 bases in the middle. There are 12 residues in the CDR3. CDR3 in DNA: TGTGCCAGCAGCCGAGAGCAGTATACGCAGTATTTT. It codes for CASSREQYTQYF.

There are many counts of this clonotype. The V gene is TRBV12-3 or TRBV12-4, the J gene TRBJ1-2, with 8 bases lining up with TRBD1. Germline trimming cut 5 bases from V and 4 bases from J; bases unmatched to any gene: 9. The CDR3 contains 15 residues. The CDR3 bases are TGTGCCAGCAGTCGACAGGGGACTAGGGGCTATGGCTACACCTTC. It encodes CASSRQGTRGYGYTF.

This clonotype was detected many times. The chain combines TRBV7-2 with TRBJ2-5; D is undetermined. The CDR3 extends over 13 amino acids. CDR1 is SGHTA, CDR2 FQGNSA, per germline. The V and J ends lost 2 bases and 2 bases respectively, with 6 bases between them. The CDR3 is CASSLPSQETQYF. DNA of the CDR3: TGTGCCAGCAGCTTACCGTCTCAAGAGACCCAGTACTTC.

This clonotype has a count of ten or more. The rearrangement uses TRBV7-2 and TRBJ2-1; TRBD1 aligns across 7 bases. J was trimmed by 10 bases and V by 5 bases; bases with no gene match: 5. Per the germline V gene, CDR1 is SGHTA and CDR2 is FQGNSA. CDR3 length: 12 amino acids. The CDR3 DNA is TGTGCCAGCAGCCGGGACAGACAGGAGCAGTTCTTC. It yields the protein CASSRDRQEQFF. Full variable domain (remainder filled in from reference TRBV7-2 and TRBJ2-1): GAGVSQSPSNKVTEKGKDVELRCDPISGHTALYWYRQSLGQGLEFLIYFQGNSAPDKSGLPSDRFSAERTGGSVSTLTIQRTQQEDSAVYLCASSRDRQEQFFGPGTRLTVL.

This clonotype was counted ten times or more. CDR3 residues: CASPRARLGTDTQYF. In DNA, the CDR3 is TGTGCATCACCCCGGGCCAGGCTGGGCACAGATACGCAGTATTTT. The chain employs TRBV7-7 and TRBJ2-3; D gene ambiguous. CDR3 length equals 15 residues. The germline V gene has CDR1 SSHAT and CDR2 FNYEAQ (reference sequence).

To note about this clonotype: A read error is possible here, since a much larger clone lies one base away. V gene TRBV9 combines with J gene TRBJ1-1; weak D call: TRBD1 (5 bases). The CDR3 is 15 residues long. CDR1 is SGDLS and CDR2 is YYNGEE in the germline V gene. This CDR3 reads CASSVVGGGGTAAFF. In nucleotides, the CDR3 is TGTGCCAGCAGCGTAGTTGGGGGTGGAGGAACTGCAGCTTTCTTT.

This clonotype was observed at least ten times. The chain links TRBV5-1 to TRBJ2-3, with TRBD1 as a possible D gene (5 bases). Germline-derived CDR1 and CDR2 are SGHRS and YFSETQ. V gave up 0 bases and J gave up 2 bases, with 10 bases separating them. The CDR3 loop spans 15 amino acids. CDR3 nucleotides: TGCGCCAGCAGCTTGGACAGGACCCCCACAGATACGCAGTATTTT. Translated, it gives CASSLDRTPTDTQYF. The full variable domain, its missing parts supplied by reference TRBV5-1 and TRBJ2-3, is KAGVTQTPRYLIKTRGQQVTLSCSPISGHRSVSWYQQTPGQGLQFLFEYFSETQRNKGNFPGRFSGRQFSNSRSEMNVSTLELGDSALYLCASSLDRTPTDTQYFGPGTRLTVL.

This clonotype has ten or more counts. The chain carries TRBV24-1 and TRBJ2-3; 14 bases line up with TRBD2. Trimming removed 3 bases from V and 5 bases from J; junction bases left unmatched: 6. The CDR3 spans 17 residues. The germline CDR1 and CDR2 sequences are KGHDR and SFDVKD. The CDR3 reads CATSDGLAGGRGDTQYF. CDR3 coding DNA: TGTGCCACCAGTGATGGACTAGCGGGAGGACGCGGAGATACGCAGTATTTT.

Note on this clonotype: Being one base from a much bigger clone, this may be a read error. The chain joins TRBV10-2 to TRBJ1-1; TRBD1 matches 8 bases. Trimming removed 10 bases from V and 7 bases from J; junction bases left unmatched: 17. The CDR3 contains 15 residues. Germline V gene data show CDR1 as WSHSY and CDR2 as SAAADI. The CDR3 loop reads CATTWVRGPLGEAFF. The CDR3 region has the DNA TGCGCCACCACGTGGGTCAGGGGGCCGCTGGGTGAAGCTTTCTTT.

In this sample, this clonotype turned up many times. The chain recombines TRBV24-1 with TRBJ2-1; 9 bases agree with TRBD2. CDR3 size: 13 residues. The V segment lost 6 bases and the J segment 9 bases; nucleotides outside the gene matches: 5. Germline V gives CDR1 KGHDR, CDR2 SFDVKD. The CDR3 reads CATSRLAGTEQFF. The CDR3 DNA follows: TGTGCCACCAGTAGGCTAGCGGGAACTGAGCAGTTCTTC.

This clonotype has ten or more counts. The rearrangement links TRBV12-5 to TRBJ1-5; D gene unclear. Germline-derived CDR1 and CDR2 are LGHNT and FRNRAP. The CDR3 has 16 residues. V was trimmed by 3 bases and J by 1 base, leaving 13 bases between them. In DNA, the CDR3 is TGTGCTAGTGGTTTCACTCTACCCATGAGCAATCAGCCCCAGCATTTT. Its translation is CASGFTLPMSNQPQHF. Full variable domain (rest looked up from reference TRBV12-5 and TRBJ1-5): DARVTQTPRHKVTEMGQEVTMRCQPILGHNTVFWYRQTMMQGLELLAYFRNRAPLDDSGMPKDRFSAEMPDATLATLKIQPSEPRDSAVYFCASGFTLPMSNQPQHFGDGTRLSIL.

This clonotype came up many times. The gene calls are TRBV7-2 and TRBJ1-2; no firm D call. Germline CDR1 reads SGHTA; CDR2 reads FQGNSA. The V end was cut by 3 bases, the J end by 4 bases, with 9 bases between. CDR3 length: 13 amino acids. The CDR3 sequence: CASSFPSLYGYTF. The CDR3 DNA reads as TGTGCCAGCAGCTTTCCCAGTCTCTATGGCTACACCTTC.

This clonotype was recorded many times. This chain uses TRBV12-3 or TRBV12-4 with TRBJ2-7; D possibly corresponds to TRBD1 (6 bases). There are 13 residues in the CDR3. Trimming shortened V by 6 bases and J by 4 bases, and 13 bases separated the two germline ends. The CDR3 region has the DNA TGTGCCAGCAGCCCGACAGGAATGTACGAGCAGTACGTC. Its translation is CASSPTGMYEQYV.

This clonotype was counted many times. The chain has TRBV5-6 and TRBJ2-1; 13 nucleotides agree with TRBD2. With 3 bases clipped from V and 8 bases from J, the junction kept 14 bases outside the gene matches. The CDR3 is 18 amino acids. Germline V gives CDR1 SGHDT, CDR2 YYEEEE. The CDR3 region has the DNA TGTGCCAGCAGCTCGGGACTAGCGGGGCCTTATTTCATCGATGAGCAGTTCTTC. Its translation is CASSSGLAGPYFIDEQFF.

This clonotype has a count of ten or more. The V gene is TRBV7-8, the J gene TRBJ1-2; D remains unclear. Deletions cut 2 bases from V and 6 bases from J, with 7 bases between. The CDR3 spans 12 residues. The V gene's germline CDR1 is SGHVS and CDR2 FQNEAQ. For the CDR3, the DNA is TGTGCCAGCAGCTTATTGGGGAATGGCTACACCTTC. It codes for CASSLLGNGYTF.

In its sample, this clonotype was seen many times. This rearrangement joins TRBV4-1 to TRBJ2-2; possibly TRBD2 for D (5 bases). This CDR3 has 15 residues. Germline assignment: CDR1 MGHRA and CDR2 YSYEKL. V was pared by 4 bases and J by 4 bases, with 13 bases between. This CDR3 reads CASSPPGTFTGELFF. DNA of the CDR3: TGCGCCAGCAGCCCCCCGGGAACTTTCACCGGGGAGCTGTTTTTT.